This entry describes one T cell receptor (beta chain). The data stem from a study of blood T cell repertoires in COVID-19. At the level of the study: Specimens from acute and convalescent COVID-19 originated in the United States, Italy and Spain. PBMCs, B-cell-depleted T cells, or T cells provided the cDNA or gDNA that made up the material.

In the study's own analysis: How many nucleated cells were present was estimated from reference gene primer amplification. Using immunoSEQ multiplex PCR, the repertoire was profiled, and TCRdb retains in-frame clones only, with some absent. The D gene and trimming were derived from the DNA, and the V and J assignments and clone size from that table. The sample lists around 110,000 clones, around four fifths occurring once. V trimming: 4 bases; J trimming: 3 bases; junction bases outside the gene matches: 4. Germline CDR1 reads KGHSH; CDR2 reads LQKENI. The CDR3 covers 15 residues. The V call is TRBV18, the J call TRBJ2-3; 10 bases fit TRBD1. The sequence derives from a man in his 60s with active or convalescent COVID-19. The material sequenced was peripheral blood. This CDR3 is CASSLGQGGTDTQYF. CDR3 coding DNA: TGTGCCAGCTCACTTGGACAGGGGGGGACAGATACGCAGTATTTT.